This TCR beta chain is drawn from a study of monozygotic twins with inflammatory bowel disease. The CDR3 has 14 residues. Germline V gene lookup returns CDR1 DFQATT and CDR2 SNEGSKA (reference sequence). Using the 5' RACE reads, TCRdb records one entry per CDR3 protein without DNA. Recorded for this sample: around 450,000 distinct CDR3 sequences. This chain uses TRBV20-1 with TRBJ2-1; lacking DNA, the TRBD2 call made by TCRdb goes unchecked. The specimen was blood. The sequence was obtained from a human donor with ulcerative colitis or Crohn's disease, or a healthy co-twin of an affected twin (not recorded which). CDR3 in amino acids: CSARVRGVNNEQFF.